The clone carrying this T cell receptor (beta chain) was seen a few times. The data were taken from a study of cytomegalovirus exposure and HLA in healthy donors. The CDR3 is 12 residues long. In germline, CDR1 is SGHNT, CDR2 YYREEE (reference sequence). V was shortened by 4 bases and J by 8 bases, with 9 bases between the two germline ends. Repertoires were generated with immunoSEQ multiplex PCR, while TCRdb's copy carries only in-frame clones and drops some. Among more than 300,000 clones listed, about nine tenths were seen once. The clonotype comes from a young woman in good health and CMV-seronegative. This chain links TRBV5-4 with TRBJ2-2; no clear D. The sequenced sample consisted of PBMCs. The CDR3 sequence: CASSPPTGELFF. For the CDR3, the DNA is TGTGCCAGCAGCCCGCCGACTGGGGAGCTGTTTTTT.